These 25 T cell receptor beta chains share one sample of origin, sequenced in a study of CD8 T cells in ankylosing spondylitis. TCRdb reprocessed the 5' RACE reads via MiXCR and lists one record per CDR3 protein. The sample has 200,000 or so distinct CDR3 sequences; 18% are singletons. Sequenced sample: blood, either unsorted or a sorted T cell fraction (not recorded which). These receptors all come from a male donor under 35 with ankylosing spondylitis or in good health (not recorded which).

Ten or more counts support this clonotype. This chain joins TRBV7-8 and TRBJ2-7; either TRBD1 or TRBD2 may fit D (6 bases each). The V end was cut by 0 bases, the J end by 0 bases, with 18 bases between. The CDR3 consists of 18 residues. Looked up from germline, CDR1 is SGHVS and CDR2 is FQNEAQ. This CDR3 reads CASSLAVLRGLHSYEQYF. The CDR3 DNA reads as TGTGCCAGCAGCTTAGCGGTTCTCAGGGGACTCCACTCCTACGAGCAGTACTTC.

The gene calls are TRBV18 and TRBJ2-7; possibly TRBD2 for D (6 bases). Deletions cut 3 bases from V and 3 bases from J, with 15 bases between. Germline V gene sequence: CDR1 KGHSH, CDR2 LQKENI. CDR3 length: 15 amino acids. The CDR3 DNA is TGTGCCAGCTCACCGGAACCGGGAGCCTACTACGAGCAGTACTTC. It specifies CASSPEPGAYYEQYF. Full variable domain (remainder filled in from reference TRBV18 and TRBJ2-7): NAGVMQNPRHLVRRRGQEARLRCSPMKGHSHVYWYRQLPEEGLKFMVYLQKENIIDESGMPKERFSAEFPKEGPSILRIQQVVRGDSAAYFCASSPEPGAYYEQYFGPGTRLTVT.

The table lists this clonotype with a few counts. This chain connects TRBV12-3 or TRBV12-4 to TRBJ2-6; D is ambiguous. Trimming removed 8 bases at V and 0 bases at J, with 8 bases between. This CDR3 has 14 residues. The CDR3 coding sequence is TGTGCCAGCGACACGGGCTCTGGGGCCAACGTCCTGACTTTC. Translation gives CASDTGSGANVLTF.

Many counts were recorded for this clonotype. The genes are TRBV19 and TRBJ1-5; D call uncertain. This CDR3 comprises 14 residues. Germline CDR1 is LNHDA and CDR2 is SQIVND (reference sequence). The V end lost 6 bases, the J end lost 4 bases, and 13 bases lay between the germline ends. The CDR3: CASRNRRDNQPQHF. The DNA for the CDR3 is TGTGCCAGTAGAAACCGTCGGGATAATCAGCCCCAGCATTTT.

This clonotype was counted ten times or more. The chain carries TRBV5-5 and TRBJ1-1; 7 nucleotides agree with TRBD1. The CDR3 runs 16 residues. Per germline, CDR1 SGHKS and CDR2 YYEKEE (reference sequence). V was pared by 0 bases and J by 1 base, with 6 bases of the junction left unmatched. For the CDR3, the DNA is TGTGCCAGCAGCTTGGTAGCAGGGGGGCCGAACACTGAAGCTTTCTTT. Its translation: CASSLVAGGPNTEAFF. Full variable domain (missing parts from reference TRBV5-5 and TRBJ1-1): DAGVTQSPTHLIKTRGQQVTLRCSPISGHKSVSWYQQVLGQGPQFIFQYYEKEERGRGNFPDRFSARQFPNYSSELNVNALLLGDSALYLCASSLVAGGPNTEAFFGQGTRLTVV.

This rearrangement joins TRBV6-1 to TRBJ1-5; 9 bases line up with TRBD1. Germline V CDR1 and CDR2: MNHNS, SASEGT. V was pared by 5 bases and J by 1 base, with 3 bases of the junction left unmatched. The length of the CDR3 is 15 residues. The CDR3 DNA reads as TGTGCCAGCAGTATGGGGACAGGGAGCAATCAGCCCCAGCATTTT. It codes for CASSMGTGSNQPQHF.

This clonotype came up many times. The CDR3 carries no conserved terminal phenylalanine or tryptophan, so it likely arises from a read error. Because the CDR3's place on the DNA is in doubt, the DNA is left out and the CDR3 is given as listed by TCRdb. The J gene is TRBJ1-1, the V gene TRBV25-1; the D call of TRBD1 is as the table states it, not checked on the DNA. The CDR3 is 8 residues long, counting both termini. Germline values: CDR1 MGHDK, CDR2 SYGVNS. The CDR3 loop reads CASSVQGP.

V and J are TRBV28 and TRBJ2-5; TRBD1 matches 8 bases. The V segment lost 9 bases and the J segment 4 bases; nucleotides outside the gene matches: 10. Germline assignment: CDR1 MDHEN and CDR2 SYDVKM. The CDR3 runs 14 residues. The CDR3 sequence is CASSQGALPETQYF. In nucleotides, the CDR3 is TGTGCCAGTTCGCAGGGGGCCCTACCAGAGACCCAGTACTTC.

This clonotype was seen at least ten times. The CDR3 reads CASSLGGFVAMNTEAFF. CDR3 sequence (DNA): TGTGCCAGCAGCTTAGGGGGATTTGTGGCTATGAACACTGAAGCTTTCTTT. V gene TRBV7-8 combines with J gene TRBJ1-1; no reliable D call. V lost 1 base to trimming and J lost 0 bases, with 15 bases between them. Germline values: CDR1 SGHVS, CDR2 FQNEAQ. The length of the CDR3 is 17 residues.

This clonotype was counted at least ten times. In DNA, the CDR3 is TGTGCCAGCAGCTTTCCCGACAGGGTAGGGGGCAATGAGCAGTTCTTC. The encoded protein is CASSFPDRVGGNEQFF. The chain has TRBV7-9 and TRBJ2-1, with TRBD1 matching 7 bases. The V segment lost 3 bases and the J segment 6 bases; nucleotides outside the gene matches: 11. CDR3 length: 16 amino acids. Germline V gene data show CDR1 as SEHNR and CDR2 as FQNEAQ (reference sequence).

In this sample, this clonotype turned up many times. The rearrangement links TRBV19 to TRBJ1-1; D possibly corresponds to TRBD1 (5 bases). Between the trimmed V and J ends, which lost 5 bases and 3 bases, there was a span of 10 bases. Germline V CDR1 and CDR2: LNHDA, SQIVND (reference sequence). This CDR3 has 13 residues. The CDR3 reads CASSVDRDTEAFF. As DNA, the CDR3 is TGTGCCAGTAGTGTCGACAGAGACACTGAAGCTTTCTTT. Based on the CDR3 plus reference TRBV19 and TRBJ1-1, the full variable domain is DGGITQSPKYLFRKEGQNVTLSCEQNLNHDAMYWYRQDPGQGLRLIYYSQIVNDFQKGDIAEGYSVSREKKESFPLTVTSAQKNPTAFYLCASSVDRDTEAFFGQGTRLTVV.

Ten or more counts support this clonotype. An end of the junction differs from the germline gene, which may be a read error. The V gene is TRBV6-2 or TRBV6-3, the J gene TRBJ2-1; 8 bases match TRBD1. Germline-derived CDR1 and CDR2 are MNHEY and SVGEGT. The CDR3 spans 11 residues. The CDR3, as DNA: TGTGCCAGCAGTTCCGGGACAGGTGAAACCTTC. It translates to CASSSGTGETF.

This clonotype was counted many times. The chain has TRBV28 and TRBJ2-1; TRBD2 aligns across 11 bases. This CDR3 is 15 amino acids long. Trimming removed 4 bases from V and 5 bases from J; junction bases left unmatched: 4. Germline V lookup: CDR1 MDHEN, CDR2 SYDVKM. As DNA, the CDR3 is TGTGCCAGCAGTTCACTAGCGGGAGTAAACAATGAGCAGTTCTTC. The encoded protein is CASSSLAGVNNEQFF.

This clonotype was seen at least ten times. This chain uses TRBV5-6 with TRBJ1-2; 8 bases map to TRBD1. Germline trimming cut 5 bases from V and 2 bases from J; bases unmatched to any gene: 5. The germline V gene encodes CDR1 SGHDT and CDR2 YYEEEE. CDR3 length equals 14 residues. The CDR3 nucleotides are TGTGCCAGCAGTTTCAGGGGGCAGAACTATGGCTACACCTTC. Translating it yields CASSFRGQNYGYTF.

At least ten counts were recorded for this clonotype. The chain carries TRBV3-1 and TRBJ2-1; the match to TRBD2 covers 9 bases. Germline V CDR1 and CDR2: LGHDT, YNNKEL (reference sequence). After removal of 5 bases from V and 2 bases from J, the junction contained 7 bases not matched to a gene. There are 16 residues in the CDR3. The CDR3 bases are TGTGCCAGCAGCTCCCTAGCGGGGCCAACCTACAATGAGCAGTTCTTC. Protein product: CASSSLAGPTYNEQFF.

This chain joins TRBV11-2 and TRBJ2-7; 11 bases fit TRBD2. Germline values: CDR1 SGHAT, CDR2 FQNNGV. V lost 6 bases, J lost 6 bases, and 7 bases stayed unmatched. CDR3 length: 14 residues. The CDR3 nucleotides read TGTGCCAGCAGGCAACTAGCGGGAGTTGTCGAGCAGTACTTC. This sequence encodes CASRQLAGVVEQYF.

CDR3 residues: CASSLRGYEQYV. The CDR3 DNA reads TGTGCCAGCAGTCTCAGGGGATACGAGCAGTACGTC. The genes are TRBV12-3 or TRBV12-4 and TRBJ2-7; possibly TRBD1 for D (6 bases). The V end lost 5 bases, the J end lost 4 bases, and 9 bases lay between the germline ends. The CDR3 contains 12 residues.

This clonotype was observed at least ten times. This chain links TRBV9 with TRBJ2-1; 10 positions match TRBD2. With V trimmed by 4 bases and J by 6 bases, 10 bases remained unmatched. Germline V lookup: CDR1 SGDLS, CDR2 YYNGEE. The CDR3 is 16 amino acids. Here the CDR3 reads CASSQLAGGPANEQFF. As DNA, the CDR3 is TGTGCCAGCAGCCAATTAGCGGGAGGTCCGGCCAATGAGCAGTTCTTC.

This clonotype was detected many times. The rearrangement joins TRBV29-1 to TRBJ1-1; TRBD1 matches at 11 bases. This CDR3 contains 17 residues. Germline loops: CDR1 SQVTM, CDR2 ANQGSEA. The V gene end was trimmed by 2 bases and the J gene end by 1 base; junction bases not matched to a gene: 9. The CDR3 bases are TGCAGCGTTGAACCACGAGGGACAGGGGGTGGGAACACTGAAGCTTTCTTT. This sequence encodes CSVEPRGTGGGNTEAFF.

This clonotype came up many times. This sequence joins TRBV27 and TRBJ2-5; the match to TRBD2 covers 10 bases. The length of the CDR3 is 15 residues. Germline assignment: CDR1 MNHEY and CDR2 SMNVEV (reference sequence). Losses at the gene ends were 6 bases for V and 1 base for J; bases not matched to a gene: 5. The CDR3 nucleotides read TGTGCCAGCAGGGCTGGGACTAGCGCCCAAGAGACCCAGTACTTC. This sequence encodes CASRAGTSAQETQYF.

This clonotype was found many times. CDR3 sequence: CSARGMDQTYEQYF. CDR3 coding DNA: TGCAGTGCTAGAGGTATGGACCAAACCTACGAGCAGTACTTC. The chain couples TRBV20-1 to TRBJ2-7, with D unresolved. Trimming shortened V by 1 base and J by 2 bases, and 12 bases separated the two germline ends. The germline V gene encodes CDR1 DFQATT and CDR2 SNEGSKA (reference sequence). The CDR3 loop spans 14 amino acids.

This clonotype has more than one count but fewer than ten. The chain couples TRBV27 to TRBJ1-1; 10 nucleotides align to TRBD1. This CDR3 contains 13 residues. The trim removed 9 bases at V and 4 bases at J, leaving 5 bases unmatched. Germline-derived CDR1 and CDR2 are MNHEY and SMNVEV (reference sequence). The CDR3 spells CASLDRGSTEAFF. The CDR3 DNA follows: TGTGCCAGTCTGGACAGGGGGTCCACTGAAGCTTTCTTT.

This clonotype has a handful of counts. The chain is built from TRBV4-1 and TRBJ1-3; the D gene is possibly TRBD1 (5 bases). Germline CDR1 and CDR2: MGHRA and YSYEKL. The CDR3 runs to 15 residues. V lost 4 bases, J lost 1 base, and 11 bases lay in between. CDR3 sequence (DNA): TGCGCCAGCAGCCCCTCCCAGGGATCTGGAAACACCATATATTTT. Translating it yields CASSPSQGSGNTIYF.

This clonotype occurred many times. The chain couples TRBV20-1 to TRBJ2-1; D call uncertain. Trimming left V 3 bases short and J 4 bases short, with 10 bases between. The CDR3 sequence is 13 residues long. Germline V lookup: CDR1 DFQATT, CDR2 SNEGSKA (reference sequence). The CDR3 is CSASVTRYNEQFF. Written as DNA, the CDR3 is TGCAGTGCTAGTGTTACGAGATACAATGAGCAGTTCTTC.

A few counts support this clonotype. The V and J genes are TRBV27 and TRBJ2-3; the D is unclear. CDR3 length equals 15 residues. Trimming stripped 5 bases from V and 2 bases from J, with 14 bases between. CDR1 is MNHEY and CDR2 is SMNVEV in the germline V gene (reference sequence). The chain's CDR3 is CASSPTPQHTDTQYF. Here the CDR3 DNA reads TGTGCCAGCAGTCCCACCCCACAACACACAGATACGCAGTATTTT.